This T cell receptor (beta chain) stems from a study of blood T cell repertoires in COVID-19. Study at large: The samples span acute and convalescent COVID-19 from the United States, Italy and Spain.

Using immunoSEQ multiplex PCR, the repertoire was profiled, and TCRdb retains in-frame clones only, with some absent. There are roughly 140,000 clones in the sample; 65% to 90% occur only once, and under 3.5% lies in the top ten. Germline values: CDR1 LGHNA, CDR2 YNFKEQ. With 0 bases removed from V and 2 bases from J, the gap between germline ends came to 5 bases. The CDR3 consists of 13 residues. The sequencing sample was made of peripheral blood. V gene TRBV4-2 combines with J gene TRBJ2-7; D remains unclear. The source of this sequence is an older man with acute or convalescent COVID-19. The CDR3: CASSQDSAYEQYF. The DNA for the CDR3 is TGTGCCAGCAGCCAAGATTCAGCCTACGAGCAGTACTTC.